This TCR beta chain comes out of a study of CD8 T cells in Susac syndrome. Study conclusions and caveats: Expansion of clones was not seen in the CD4+ T cell repertoires of Susac syndrome.

Fulfillment of recently defined diagnostic criteria for definite or probable disease was shown by the patients with Susac syndrome. TEMRA cells underwent FACS enrichment and CD8+ and CD4+ T cells underwent negative isolation. The CDR3 contains 12 residues. Trimming removed 7 bases at V and 8 bases at J, with 12 bases between. CDR1 is MDHEN, CDR2 SYDVKM, per germline. cDNA came from about 0.51 to 1 ug RNA primed by random hexamers. Amplification of TCR beta CDR3 used immunoSEQ multiplex PCR across 54 Vbeta and 13 Jbeta. TCRdb ran MiXCR on the immunoSEQ multiplex PCR reads and lists one entry per CDR3 protein. The table records roughly 130,000 distinct CDR3 sequences, around 96% of them present only once. In regard to this clonotype: The antigen is unknown.

The genes are TRBV28 and TRBJ2-1; possible D gene TRBD1, 6 bases. The receptor was isolated from a human donor with Susac syndrome. Sequencing was performed on CD4+ T cells from PBMCs. CDR3 sequence reads: CASTNRADEQFF. In DNA form, the CDR3 reads TGTGCCAGCACTAACAGGGCCGATGAGCAGTTCTTC.